This T cell receptor beta chain comes out of a study of T cell responses to AZD1222 COVID-19 vaccine. Study at large: Pooled together were second doses at about 4 or about 12 weeks. Study-wide points: Baseline seropositivity occurred in only six AZD1222 recipients. Along spike, vaccine-associated CD4 TCRs were found throughout, with dominance at 160-218 and 743-854.

The CDR3 runs 14 residues. Germline CDR1 LNHDA, CDR2 SQIVND (reference sequence). V dropped 4 bases and J dropped 4 bases, with 13 bases sitting between them. TCRdb's table, derived via immunoSEQ multiplex PCR, lists solely in-frame clones and lacks some. The repertoire holds approximately 84,000 clones, 80% to 90% seen once, with about 31% in the top ten. Details on this clone: Its antigen remains unidentified.

The source of this sequence is an adult in good health. This chain connects TRBV19 to TRBJ1-1; D might be TRBD1 (5 bases). Here the sequenced sample was peripheral blood, taken on day 0 of AZD1222 vaccination. The CDR3 is CASSNRGLGTEAFF. DNA of the CDR3: TGTGCCAGTAGTAACCGGGGCCTGGGCACTGAAGCTTTCTTT.